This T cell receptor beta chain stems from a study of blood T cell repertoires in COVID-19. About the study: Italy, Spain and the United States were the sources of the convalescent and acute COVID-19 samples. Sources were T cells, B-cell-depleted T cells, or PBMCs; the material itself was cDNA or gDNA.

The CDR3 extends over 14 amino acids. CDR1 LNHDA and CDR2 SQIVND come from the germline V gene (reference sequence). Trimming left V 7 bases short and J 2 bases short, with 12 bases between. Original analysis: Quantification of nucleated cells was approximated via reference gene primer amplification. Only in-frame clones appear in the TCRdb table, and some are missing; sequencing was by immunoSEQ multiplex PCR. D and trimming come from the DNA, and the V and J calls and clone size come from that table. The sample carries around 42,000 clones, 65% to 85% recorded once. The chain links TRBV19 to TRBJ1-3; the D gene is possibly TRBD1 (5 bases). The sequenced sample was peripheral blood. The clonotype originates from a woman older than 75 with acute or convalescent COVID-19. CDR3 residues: CASTGQSTGNTIYF. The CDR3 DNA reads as TGTGCCAGTACAGGACAATCTACTGGAAACACCATATATTTT.